The subject of this entry is one T cell receptor beta chain. Its antigen remains unknown. Trimming left V 5 bases short and J 4 bases short, with 17 bases between. CDR1 is MNHNS and CDR2 is SASEGT in the germline V gene. The CDR3 is made up of 15 amino acids. This entry comes from a study of T cells in Graves' hyperthyroidism and ophthalmopathy. Study-level results: Ophthalmopathy prediction by the model preceded onset by a median roughly 6 months. Blood held most thyroid clonotypes expanded above 0.001 frequency.

Authors of the study amplified TCR beta CDR3 regions from RNA transcripts. A set of HTBI primers served as the primers for a first-round RT-PCR of the TCR CDR3. MiXCR was run by TCRdb on the multiplex PCR reads, yielding one entry per CDR3 protein. The sample carries about 610,000 distinct CDR3 sequences, roughly 14% recorded once. The sequence came from a middle-aged woman with Graves' ophthalmopathy. The chain recombines TRBV6-1 with TRBJ2-5; the D call may be TRBD1 or TRBD2 (6 bases each). The sequenced material came from blood. This CDR3 reads CASSSQGGQGETQYF. The CDR3 nucleotides are TGTGCCAGCAGTAGCCAAGGGGGGCAGGGAGAGACCCAGTACTTC.